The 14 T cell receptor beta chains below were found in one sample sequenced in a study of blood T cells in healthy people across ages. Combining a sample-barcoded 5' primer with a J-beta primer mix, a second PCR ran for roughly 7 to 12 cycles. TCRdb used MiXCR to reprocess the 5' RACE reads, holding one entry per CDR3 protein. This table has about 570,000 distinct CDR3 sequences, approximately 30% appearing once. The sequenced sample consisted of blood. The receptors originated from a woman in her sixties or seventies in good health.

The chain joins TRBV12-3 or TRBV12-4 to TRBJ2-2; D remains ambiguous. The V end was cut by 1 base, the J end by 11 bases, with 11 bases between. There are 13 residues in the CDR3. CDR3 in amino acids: CASSLEGPPELFF. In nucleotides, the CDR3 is TGTGCCAGCAGTTTAGAAGGTCCCCCCGAGCTGTTTTTT.

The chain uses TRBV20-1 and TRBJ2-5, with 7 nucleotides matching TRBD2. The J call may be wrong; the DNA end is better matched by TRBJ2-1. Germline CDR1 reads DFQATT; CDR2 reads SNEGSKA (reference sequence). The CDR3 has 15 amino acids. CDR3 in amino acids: CSARDPGRLAIEQFF. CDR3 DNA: TGCAGTGCTAGAGATCCTGGCAGACTAGCCATTGAGCAGTTCTTC.

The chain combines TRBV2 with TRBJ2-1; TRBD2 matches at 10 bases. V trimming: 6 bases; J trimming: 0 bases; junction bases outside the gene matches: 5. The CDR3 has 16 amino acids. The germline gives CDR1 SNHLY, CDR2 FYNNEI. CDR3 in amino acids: CASRPTSGVSYNEQFF. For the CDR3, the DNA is TGTGCCAGCAGGCCTACTAGCGGGGTCTCCTACAATGAGCAGTTCTTC.

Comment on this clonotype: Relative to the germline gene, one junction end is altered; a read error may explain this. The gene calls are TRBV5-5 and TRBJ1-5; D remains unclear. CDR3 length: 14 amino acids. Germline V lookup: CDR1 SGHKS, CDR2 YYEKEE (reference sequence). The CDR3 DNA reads TGTGCCAGCAGCTTCTATAGTAGGGATCAGCTCCAGCATTTT. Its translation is CASSFYSRDQLQHF.

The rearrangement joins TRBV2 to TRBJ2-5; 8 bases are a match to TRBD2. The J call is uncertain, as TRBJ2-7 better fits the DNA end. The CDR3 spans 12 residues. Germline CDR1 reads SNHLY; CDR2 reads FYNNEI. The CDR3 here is CASNSGTYEQYF. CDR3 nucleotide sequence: TGTGCCAGCAATAGCGGGACCTACGAGCAGTACTTC.

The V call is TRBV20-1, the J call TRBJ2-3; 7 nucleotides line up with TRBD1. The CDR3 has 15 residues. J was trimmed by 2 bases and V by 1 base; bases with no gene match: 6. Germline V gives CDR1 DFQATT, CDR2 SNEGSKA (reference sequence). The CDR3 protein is CSARAMDRNTDTQYF. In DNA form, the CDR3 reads TGCAGTGCTAGAGCCATGGACAGGAACACAGATACGCAGTATTTT.

The CDR3 sequence: CAISEGAGLVPFEQFF. DNA of the CDR3: TGTGCCATCAGTGAGGGGGCGGGACTAGTCCCATTTGAGCAGTTCTTC. The V gene is TRBV10-3, the J gene TRBJ2-1; 8 nucleotides agree with TRBD2. Germline V gene sequence: CDR1 ENHRY, CDR2 SYGVKD. V gave up 2 bases and J gave up 9 bases; unmatched junction bases: 12. CDR3 length: 16 residues.

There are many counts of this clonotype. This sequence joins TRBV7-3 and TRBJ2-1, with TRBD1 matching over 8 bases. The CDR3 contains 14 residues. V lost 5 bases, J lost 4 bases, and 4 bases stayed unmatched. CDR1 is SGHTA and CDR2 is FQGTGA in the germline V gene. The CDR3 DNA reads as TGTGCCAGCAGCCTGGGACAGGTTTACAATGAGCAGTTCTTC. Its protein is CASSLGQVYNEQFF.

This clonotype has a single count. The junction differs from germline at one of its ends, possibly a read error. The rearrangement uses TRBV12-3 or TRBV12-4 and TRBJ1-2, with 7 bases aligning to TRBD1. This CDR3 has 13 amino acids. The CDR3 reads CASSSQGIFGCTF. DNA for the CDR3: TGTGCCAGCAGTTCACAGGGGATATTTGGCTGCACCTTC.

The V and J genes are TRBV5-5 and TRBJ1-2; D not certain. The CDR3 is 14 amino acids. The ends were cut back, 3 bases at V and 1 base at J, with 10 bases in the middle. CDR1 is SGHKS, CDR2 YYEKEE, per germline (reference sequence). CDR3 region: CASSSEYINYGYTF. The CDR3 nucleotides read TGTGCCAGCAGCTCAGAGTATATTAACTATGGCTACACCTTC.

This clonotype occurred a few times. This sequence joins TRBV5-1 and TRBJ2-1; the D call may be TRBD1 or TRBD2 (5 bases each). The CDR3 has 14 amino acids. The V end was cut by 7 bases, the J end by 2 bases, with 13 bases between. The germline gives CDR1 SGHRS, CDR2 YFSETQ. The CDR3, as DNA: TGCGCCAGCCGCCGGGACGGGGCCTACAATGAGCAGTTCTTC. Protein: CASRRDGAYNEQFF.

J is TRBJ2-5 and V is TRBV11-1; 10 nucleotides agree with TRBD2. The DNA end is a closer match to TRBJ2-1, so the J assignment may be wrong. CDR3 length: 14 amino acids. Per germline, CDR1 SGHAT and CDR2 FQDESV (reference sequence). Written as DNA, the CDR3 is TGTGCCAGCAGCTCTATCCTAGCGGGGGCTTCCCAGTTCTTC. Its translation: CASSSILAGASQFF.

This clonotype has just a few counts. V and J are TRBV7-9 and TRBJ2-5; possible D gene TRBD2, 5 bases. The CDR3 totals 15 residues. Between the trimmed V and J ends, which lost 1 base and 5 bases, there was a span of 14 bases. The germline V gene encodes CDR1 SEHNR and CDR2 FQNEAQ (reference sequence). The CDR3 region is CASSLGIVRGETQYF. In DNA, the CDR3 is TGTGCCAGCAGCTTAGGGATTGTAAGAGGGGAGACCCAGTACTTC.

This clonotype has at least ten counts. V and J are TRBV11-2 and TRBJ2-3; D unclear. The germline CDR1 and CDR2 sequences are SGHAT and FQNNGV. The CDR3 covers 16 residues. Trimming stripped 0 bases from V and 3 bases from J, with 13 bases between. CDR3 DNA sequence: TGTGCCAGCAGCTTAGAGGGCCGAAGCGCGACAGATACGCAGTATTTT. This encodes CASSLEGRSATDTQYF.